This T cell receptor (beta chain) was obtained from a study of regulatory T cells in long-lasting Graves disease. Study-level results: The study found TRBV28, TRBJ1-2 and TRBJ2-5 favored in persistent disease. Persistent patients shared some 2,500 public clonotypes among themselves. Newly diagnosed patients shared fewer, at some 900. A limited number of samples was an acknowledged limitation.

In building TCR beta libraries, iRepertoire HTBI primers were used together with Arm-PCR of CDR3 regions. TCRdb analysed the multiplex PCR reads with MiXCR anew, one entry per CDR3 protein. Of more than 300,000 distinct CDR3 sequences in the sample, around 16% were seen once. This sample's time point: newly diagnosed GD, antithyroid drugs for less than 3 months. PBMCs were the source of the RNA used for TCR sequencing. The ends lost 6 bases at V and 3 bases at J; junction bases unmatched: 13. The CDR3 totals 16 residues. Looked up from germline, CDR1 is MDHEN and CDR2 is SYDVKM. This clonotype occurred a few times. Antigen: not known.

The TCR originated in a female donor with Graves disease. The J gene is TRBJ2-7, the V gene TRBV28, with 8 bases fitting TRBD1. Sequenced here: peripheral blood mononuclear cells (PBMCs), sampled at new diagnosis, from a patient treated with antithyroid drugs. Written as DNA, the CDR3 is TGTGCCAGCAGCCGCTATGGAACAGGGGGTTTCTACGAGCAGTACTTC. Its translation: CASSRYGTGGFYEQYF.